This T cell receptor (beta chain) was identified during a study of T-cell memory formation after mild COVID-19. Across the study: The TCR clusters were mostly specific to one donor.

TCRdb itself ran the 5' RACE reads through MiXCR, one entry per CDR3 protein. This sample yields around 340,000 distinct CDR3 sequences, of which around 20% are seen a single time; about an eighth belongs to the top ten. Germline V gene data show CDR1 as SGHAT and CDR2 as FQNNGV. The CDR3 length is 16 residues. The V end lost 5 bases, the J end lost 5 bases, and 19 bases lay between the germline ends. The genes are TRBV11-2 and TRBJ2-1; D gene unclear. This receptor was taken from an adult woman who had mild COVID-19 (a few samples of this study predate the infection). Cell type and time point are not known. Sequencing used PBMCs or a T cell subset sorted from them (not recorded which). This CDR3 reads CASSADKTYRDNEQFF. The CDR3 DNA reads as TGTGCCAGCAGCGCCGATAAGACTTATCGCGACAATGAGCAGTTCTTC.